This T cell receptor (beta chain) was recovered during a study of T cell responses to AZD1222 COVID-19 vaccine (dated by TCRdb to about 2021). Describing the broader study: AZD1222 recipients with second doses at about 4 weeks or about 12 weeks were pooled, because spike-specific TCR depth and breadth did not differ between schedules. Enrollment into the trials was organized by age into subgroups of 18-55, 56-69 and 70-plus years, and those subgroups contained approximately 160, 26 and 62 TCR-sequenced participants, respectively. A total of just over 230 trial participants underwent TCR sequencing, of whom under 220 had received two doses of AZD1222 and some 25 had received two doses of the MenACWY control vaccine. General study outcomes and caveats: Vaccine-associated CD4 TCRs spanned the whole spike protein, with dominant responses in regions 160-218 and 743-854. Because no day 14 peak-response samples were available, the repertoires could be characterized only after the peak T cell response. In the small 56-69-year group, the increase in depth fell short of significance, most likely because of low power. Participants were mostly white British and included more females than males, and it was suggested by the authors that clonal diversity may have been underestimated. After two AZD1222 doses, both the breadth and the depth of spike-specific TCRs were significantly higher than at day 0 and than in MenACWY recipients. Epitopes outside the regions mutated in the B.1.351 and B.1.1.7 variants were reportedly recognized by nearly half of the unique spike-specific TCRs. Conclusions about previously exposed vaccinees are limited because only 6 or 7 AZD1222 recipients were SARS-CoV-2 seropositive at baseline.

Concerning this clone itself: Its antigen target is currently unknown. One base away there is no much larger clone; base qualities are not given.

This specimen's time point label, interpreted: baseline before first vaccination. Samples from vaccinated people were obtained from the UK trials COV001 and COV002, which included a single-blind randomized controlled phase 2/3 trial of AZD1222 (ChAdOx1 nCoV-19) in healthy adults. Trial participant PBMC samples were collected at day 0 and day 28 after the second dose for TCRbeta chain sequencing. Counted from cysteine to phenylalanine, this CDR3 has 11 amino acids. Kept here is only the CDR3 DNA, which spans 33 bases and is read in frame from base 1. The V end loses 4 bases and the J end loses 7 bases, and a stretch of 8 bases separates them. For CDR1 and CDR2, the germline V gene lists SNHLY and FYNNEI. The CDR3 regions of human TCRbeta chains were subjected to immunosequencing. The source study handled its data this way. Repertoire TCRs were checked for matches against a reference library of SARS-CoV-2-specific TCRs that had been generated using the MIRA antigen-specificity platform. Breadth was defined as the fraction of unique TCRs that were SARS-CoV-2-associated, and depth was defined as the fraction of total T cells that were SARS-CoV-2-associated. Each spike-specific TCR was assigned to its reactive spike region and to a CD4 or CD8 class using the MIRA data. Log10-transformed breadth and depth values were compared by one-way ANOVA with Sidak's multiple comparisons tests. The immuneACCESS repertoire file appears here via TCRdb, limited to in-frame rearrangements. These files lack a portion of the clones; in checked studies, under half of the deficit traces to unresolved V genes, and the cause of the others is not known. V, J and clone size are taken as reported in that table, and D and trimming were inferred from the DNA itself. The sample table holds 130,000 or so clones, of which 75% to 90% were seen once. The leading ten clones occupy 6.3% of the sample.

This receptor was taken from an adult in good health. The material sequenced was peripheral blood, taken on day 0 of AZD1222 vaccination. The rearranged chain carries TRBV2 and TRBJ2-7; the D gene cannot be named for sure. Read as DNA, the sequence is TGTGCCAGCAGTGTTAGGTTAGAGCAGTACTTC. Its translation is CASSVRLEQYF.